One and the same sample provided the 28 T cell receptor beta chains below, sequenced in a study of technical replicates of blood from several donors. Data came from immunoSEQ multiplex PCR; TCRdb stores just in-frame clones and leaves some out. This table has around 68,000 clones, about 97% appearing once. Material: T cells isolated from PBMCs. The receptors originated from a human donor in good health.

The rearrangement uses TRBV6-1 and TRBJ1-2; TRBD1 matches 8 bases. Germline V lookup: CDR1 MNHNS, CDR2 SASEGT. The CDR3 is 13 amino acids. The V gene end was trimmed by 1 base and the J gene end by 7 bases; junction bases not matched to a gene: 2. In DNA, the CDR3 is TGTGCCAGCAGTGAAGGACAGGGGATTGGCTACACCTTC. It yields the protein CASSEGQGIGYTF.

The chain joins TRBV7-8 to TRBJ2-7, with 11 bases aligning to TRBD2. Germline CDR1 SGHVS, CDR2 FQNEAQ. V was clipped by 2 bases and J by 6 bases; unmatched bases: 6. The CDR3 has 15 amino acids. The CDR3: CASSLNGLAGGEQYF. The DNA of the CDR3 is TGTGCCAGCAGCTTAAACGGCCTAGCGGGAGGCGAGCAGTACTTC.

This clone came up once. The chain carries TRBV27 and TRBJ2-5, with D possibly being TRBD1 (6 bases). The CDR3 sequence is 14 residues long. V was pared by 5 bases and J by 4 bases, with 14 bases between. Per germline, CDR1 MNHEY and CDR2 SMNVEV (reference sequence). The CDR3 DNA follows: TGTGCCAGCAGTCCCACCGACAGGCCAGAGACCCAGTACTTC. Protein: CASSPTDRPETQYF.

This clone occurred once. The chain uses TRBV6-1 and TRBJ1-1, with 8 bases that match TRBD1. The CDR3 is 14 amino acids. V lost 2 bases and J lost 7; bases outside the gene matches: 6. The V gene's germline CDR1 is MNHNS and CDR2 SASEGT. The chain's CDR3 is CASSEPGQGLEAFF. In nucleotides, the CDR3 is TGTGCCAGCAGTGAACCCGGACAGGGCCTTGAAGCTTTCTTT.

This clone was seen only once. The chain is built from TRBV29-1 and TRBJ2-3; TRBD1 aligns across 8 bases. J was trimmed by 2 bases and V by 7 bases; bases with no gene match: 8. Per the germline V gene, CDR1 is SQVTM and CDR2 is ANQGSEA. The CDR3 sequence is 14 residues long. CDR3 sequence reads: CSAGTGDLTDTQYF. The DNA for the CDR3 is TGCAGCGCCGGGACAGGCGACCTCACAGATACGCAGTATTTT.

The chain uses TRBV30 and TRBJ1-1; D is unclear. The V and J ends lost 5 bases and 1 base respectively, with 14 bases between them. The CDR3 has 14 residues. CDR1 GTSNPN and CDR2 SVGIG come from the germline V gene (reference sequence). The DNA for the CDR3 is TGTGCCTGGTACAGTGTTCGGGGGAACACTGAAGCTTTCTTT. Residues: CAWYSVRGNTEAFF.

CDR3 region: CASSRTSGGTDTQYF. For the CDR3, the DNA is TGTGCCAGCAGCCGGACTAGCGGGGGCACAGATACGCAGTATTTT. This rearrangement joins TRBV5-4 to TRBJ2-3, with 12 positions matching TRBD2. The CDR3 sequence is 15 residues long. Germline CDR1 and CDR2: SGHNT and YYREEE (reference sequence). V was clipped by 4 bases and J by 1 base; unmatched bases: 1.

This chain connects TRBV23-1 to TRBJ1-5, with D possibly matching TRBD1 (5 bases). TRBV23-1 is assigned to the ORF class and has an uncertain function. The CDR3 runs 19 residues. The V end lost 3 bases, the J end lost 0 bases, and 21 bases lay between the germline ends. The CDR3: CASSQSGSGVIYSNQPQHF. The DNA for the CDR3 is TGCGCCAGCAGTCAGAGTGGGTCGGGGGTGATCTATAGCAATCAGCCCCAGCATTTT.

This clone was recorded once. This chain uses TRBV5-7 with TRBJ1-1; TRBD1 agrees at 9 bases. TRBV5-7 is an open reading frame whose function is uncertain. Losses at the gene ends were 4 bases for V and 3 bases for J; bases not matched to a gene: 7. This CDR3 contains 15 residues. The DNA of the CDR3 is TGTGCCAGCAGCGCTCGACAGGGGGTTTACACTGAAGCTTTCTTT. This gives the protein CASSARQGVYTEAFF.

The chain couples TRBV29-1 to TRBJ2-1; D not certain. Germline V gene sequence: CDR1 SQVTM, CDR2 ANQGSEA. The CDR3 totals 14 residues. V shed 3 bases and J shed 1 base, with 10 bases lying between them. The chain's CDR3 is CSVELQISYNEQFF. In DNA, the CDR3 is TGCAGCGTTGAGTTGCAGATTTCCTACAATGAGCAGTTCTTC.

J is TRBJ2-7 and V is TRBV6-5; 7 positions agree with TRBD1. The CDR3 contains 16 residues. V dropped 0 bases and J dropped 5; count of bases not matched to a gene: 10. CDR1 and CDR2 from the germline V gene are MNHEY and SVGAGI. The chain's CDR3 is CASSYSTGELPHEQYF. The DNA of the CDR3 is TGTGCCAGCAGTTACTCAACAGGGGAACTCCCCCACGAGCAGTACTTC.

The rearrangement links TRBV18 to TRBJ2-6; 12 bases match TRBD2. V was pared by 3 bases and J by 4 bases, with 4 bases of the junction left unmatched. Germline V gene sequence: CDR1 KGHSH, CDR2 LQKENI. There are 17 residues in the CDR3. CDR3 protein: CASSPTSGSIGANVLTF. The CDR3 bases are TGTGCCAGCTCACCGACTAGCGGGAGTATCGGGGCCAACGTCCTGACTTTC. Drawing the rest from reference TRBV18 and TRBJ2-6, the complete variable domain is NAGVMQNPRHLVRRRGQEARLRCSPMKGHSHVYWYRQLPEEGLKFMVYLQKENIIDESGMPKERFSAEFPKEGPSILRIQQVVRGDSAAYFCASSPTSGSIGANVLTFGAGSRLTVL.

The chain links TRBV5-6 to TRBJ2-7, with D perhaps matching TRBD2 (6 bases). Germline V gives CDR1 SGHDT, CDR2 YYEEEE. CDR3 length: 14 amino acids. V was cut by 7 bases and J by 5 bases, with 19 bases left in between. CDR3 bases: TGTGCCAGCCGCAACCGGGACGGGAGAAACGAGCAGTACTTC. It encodes CASRNRDGRNEQYF.

The chain links TRBV7-2 to TRBJ1-1; D is ambiguous. Germline V gene data show CDR1 as SGHTA and CDR2 as FQGNSA. Between the trimmed V and J ends, which lost 1 base and 5 bases, there was a span of 8 bases. CDR3 length: 13 residues. DNA for the CDR3: TGTGCCAGCAGCTTAGGACTTGGGACTGAAGCTTTCTTT. This translates into CASSLGLGTEAFF.

This chain uses TRBV28 with TRBJ1-2, with 7 bases identical to TRBD1. The trim removed 6 bases at V and 8 bases at J, leaving 12 bases unmatched. Germline V gives CDR1 MDHEN, CDR2 SYDVKM. This CDR3 region has 14 residues. The CDR3 DNA follows: TGTGCCAGCAGAGGGGGCAGTTCTTTTGGAGGCTACACCTTC. This sequence encodes CASRGGSSFGGYTF.

V gene TRBV29-1 combines with J gene TRBJ1-2; D is ambiguous. This CDR3 spans 13 amino acids. Trimming stripped 2 bases from V and 4 bases from J, with 11 bases between. CDR1 SQVTM and CDR2 ANQGSEA come from the germline V gene. CDR3 bases: TGCAGCGTTGAACACGGCCCGGGCTATGGCTACACCTTC. It encodes CSVEHGPGYGYTF.

The chain recombines TRBV4-1 with TRBJ1-4; 8 bases are a match to TRBD1. There are 13 residues in the CDR3. Germline loops: CDR1 MGHRA, CDR2 YSYEKL. J lost 15 bases, V lost 3 bases, and 9 bases had no gene match. The CDR3 spells CASSQATGGEVFF. CDR3 nucleotides: TGCGCCAGCAGCCAGGCAACAGGGGGGGAGGTGTTTTTT.

The chain couples TRBV15 to TRBJ1-5; 10 bases match TRBD1. Looked up from germline, CDR1 is LNHNV and CDR2 is YYDKDF (reference sequence). The V segment lost 4 bases and the J segment 0 bases; nucleotides outside the gene matches: 12. CDR3 length: 19 residues. The chain's CDR3 is CATSKWRQGAVYSNQPQHF. The CDR3, as DNA: TGTGCCACCAGCAAGTGGAGACAGGGGGCGGTTTATAGCAATCAGCCCCAGCATTTT.

The table lists this clone with a count of one. This rearrangement joins TRBV28 to TRBJ1-5, with 9 bases that match TRBD1. V lost 11 bases, J lost 5 bases, and 4 bases stayed unmatched. The germline gives CDR1 MDHEN, CDR2 SYDVKM. The CDR3 extends over 12 amino acids. The CDR3: CASGQGHQPQHF. CDR3 sequence (DNA): TGTGCCTCCGGACAGGGGCATCAGCCCCAGCATTTT.

The V gene is TRBV15, the J gene TRBJ1-5; no firm D call. The V end was cut by 5 bases, the J end by 3 bases, with 11 bases between. The CDR3 is 14 residues long. From germline, CDR1 is LNHNV and CDR2 YYDKDF (reference sequence). The DNA of the CDR3 is TGTGCCACCAGCTCCCCGGAGAACAATCAGCCCCAGCATTTT. Amino acid sequence: CATSSPENNQPQHF.

The V and J genes are TRBV30 and TRBJ2-7; maybe TRBD1 (5 bases). Trimming removed 3 bases from V and 1 base from J, with 7 bases in between. Germline values: CDR1 GTSNPN, CDR2 SVGIG (reference sequence). CDR3 size: 12 residues. CDR3 DNA sequence: TGTGCCTGGAGGACAGTATCCTACGAGCAGTACTTC. Translation gives CAWRTVSYEQYF.

The V and J genes are TRBV28 and TRBJ1-1, with no clear D. V was trimmed by 2 bases and J by 1 base, leaving 2 bases between them. This CDR3 spans 12 amino acids. The germline CDR1 and CDR2 sequences are MDHEN and SYDVKM. CDR3 loop: CASSLQNTEAFF. CDR3 nucleotide sequence: TGTGCCAGCAGTTTACAGAACACTGAAGCTTTCTTT.

This chain links TRBV6-5 with TRBJ2-7, with D possibly matching TRBD1 (5 bases). V dropped 5 bases and J dropped 4 bases, with 9 bases sitting between them. Germline loops: CDR1 MNHEY, CDR2 SVGAGI. This CDR3 region has 12 residues. Here the CDR3 reads CASSDQGYEQYF. The DNA of the CDR3 is TGTGCCAGCAGTGATCAGGGATACGAGCAGTACTTC.

The rearrangement uses TRBV27 and TRBJ2-1; TRBD2 matches at 9 bases. Germline trimming cut 5 bases from V and 6 bases from J; bases unmatched to any gene: 11. The CDR3 runs 16 residues. Germline-derived CDR1 and CDR2 are MNHEY and SMNVEV (reference sequence). The CDR3 DNA reads TGTGCCAGCAGTCCCTGGGGGGCGGGAGGGGGCAATGAGCAGTTCTTC. As protein: CASSPWGAGGGNEQFF.

This chain uses TRBV1 with TRBJ2-7; the DNA was not used to check the table's D call, TRBD1. TRBV1 has pseudogene status. CDR3 length: 18 residues. CDR3 sequence: CTSSQARVGTGGSQGQYF. The CDR3 region has the DNA TGCACCAGCAGCCAAGCTCGAGTGGGAACAGGGGGAAGTCAGGGGCAGTACTTC.

CDR3 nucleotides: TGCAGTGCTAGAGATCATCCGCAGTATTTT. Its protein product is CSARDHPQYF. The gene calls are TRBV20-1 and TRBJ2-3; D gene unclear. The V end was cut by 0 bases, the J end by 10 bases, with 5 bases between. This CDR3 spans 10 amino acids. Germline V lookup: CDR1 DFQATT, CDR2 SNEGSKA (reference sequence).

This chain connects TRBV15 to TRBJ1-5; D is unclear. The CDR3 sequence is 14 residues long. V gave up 5 bases and J gave up 3 bases, with 11 bases separating them. Germline CDR1 is LNHNV and CDR2 is YYDKDF (reference sequence). The CDR3 spells CATSVRHLNQPQHF. CDR3 sequence (DNA): TGTGCCACCAGCGTGAGACACCTCAATCAGCCCCAGCATTTT. The full variable domain, with the rest looked up from reference TRBV15 and TRBJ1-5, is DAMVIQNPRYQVTQFGKPVTLSCSQTLNHNVMYWYQQKSSQAPKLLFHYYDKDFNNEADTPDNFQSRRPNTSFCFLDIRSPGLGDTAMYLCATSVRHLNQPQHFGDGTRLSIL.

The V and J genes are TRBV6-1 and TRBJ2-2, with D possibly TRBD1 on 6 matching bases. Trimming pared 6 bases from V and 1 base from J, leaving 9 bases between. This CDR3 is 14 amino acids long. The germline CDR1 and CDR2 sequences are MNHNS and SASEGT. The CDR3 spells CASSSTGNTGELFF. The CDR3 DNA sequence: TGTGCCAGCAGCTCGACAGGGAACACCGGGGAGCTGTTTTTT.